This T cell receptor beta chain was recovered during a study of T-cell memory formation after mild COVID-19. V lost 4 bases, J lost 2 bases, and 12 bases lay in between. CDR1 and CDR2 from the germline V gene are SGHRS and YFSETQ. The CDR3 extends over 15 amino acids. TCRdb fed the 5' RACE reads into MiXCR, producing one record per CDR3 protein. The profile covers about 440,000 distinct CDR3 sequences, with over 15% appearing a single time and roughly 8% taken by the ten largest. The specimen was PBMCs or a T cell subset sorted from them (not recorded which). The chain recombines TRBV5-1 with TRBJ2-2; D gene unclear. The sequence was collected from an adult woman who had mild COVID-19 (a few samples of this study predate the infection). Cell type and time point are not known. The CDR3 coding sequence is TGCGCCAGCAGCGGGTACGACGGTAACACCGGGGAGCTGTTTTTT. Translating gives CASSGYDGNTGELFF.